The 3 T cell receptor beta chains below were found in one sample sequenced in a study of cytomegalovirus exposure and HLA in healthy donors. PCR primers comprised 60 Vbeta and 13 Jbeta primers. Sequenced by immunoSEQ multiplex PCR; TCRdb stores in-frame clones only, minus some. The table lists roughly 120,000 clones, roughly 83% of them singletons. What was sequenced was PBMCs. The receptors shown here come from a woman between 18 and 29 years old in good health and CMV-seropositive.

V is TRBV5-1 and J is TRBJ2-5; TRBD1 might be the D (6 bases). V dropped 2 bases and J dropped 3 bases, with 11 bases sitting between them. Germline V gene lookup returns CDR1 SGHRS and CDR2 YFSETQ. The CDR3 runs 14 residues. Written as DNA, the CDR3 is TGCGCCAGCAGCTTTCCAGGGGCAAAAGAGACCCAGTACTTC. This encodes CASSFPGAKETQYF.

The chain links TRBV23-1 to TRBJ2-2; TRBD1 matches 9 bases. TRBV23-1 is an ORF; its function is uncertain. The CDR3 extends over 17 amino acids. J lost 6 bases, V lost 3 bases, and 11 bases had no gene match. CDR3 DNA: TGCGCCAGCAGTCAGCCACCGGGACAGGGTCCCGCCGGGGAGCTGTTTTTT. Residues: CASSQPPGQGPAGELFF.

The chain is built from TRBV10-2 and TRBJ1-5; 8 bases are a match to TRBD1. Trimming at V came to 8 bases and at J to 3 bases, leaving 6 bases not matched to a gene. The CDR3 totals 14 residues. Per the germline V gene, CDR1 is WSHSY and CDR2 is SAAADI. CDR3: CASGGQEYNQPQHF. CDR3 DNA sequence: TGCGCCAGCGGGGGACAGGAGTACAATCAGCCCCAGCATTTT.